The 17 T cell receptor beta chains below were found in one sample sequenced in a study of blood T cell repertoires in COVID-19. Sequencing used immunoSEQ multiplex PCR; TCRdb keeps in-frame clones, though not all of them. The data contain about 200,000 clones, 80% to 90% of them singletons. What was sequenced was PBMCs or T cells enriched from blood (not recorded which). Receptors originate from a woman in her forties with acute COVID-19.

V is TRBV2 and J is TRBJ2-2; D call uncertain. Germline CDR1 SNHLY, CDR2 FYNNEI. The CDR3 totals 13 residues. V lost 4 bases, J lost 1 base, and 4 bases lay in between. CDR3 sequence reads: CASSVWNTGELFF. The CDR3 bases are TGTGCCAGCAGTGTCTGGAACACCGGGGAGCTGTTTTTT.

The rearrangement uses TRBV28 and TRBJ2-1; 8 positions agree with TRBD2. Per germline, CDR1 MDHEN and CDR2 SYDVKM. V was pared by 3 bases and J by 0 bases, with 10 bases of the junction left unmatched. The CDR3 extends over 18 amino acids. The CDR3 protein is CASSFLASGFSSYNEQFF. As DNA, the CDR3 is TGTGCCAGCAGTTTTTTGGCTAGCGGGTTTAGCTCCTACAATGAGCAGTTCTTC.

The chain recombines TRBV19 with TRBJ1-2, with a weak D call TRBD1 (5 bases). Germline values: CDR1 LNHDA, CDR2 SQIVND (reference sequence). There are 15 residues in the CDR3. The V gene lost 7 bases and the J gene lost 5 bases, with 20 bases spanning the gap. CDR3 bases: TGTGCCAGTACCAACCCCGAGCAGGGCCATTATGGCTACACCTTC. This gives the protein CASTNPEQGHYGYTF. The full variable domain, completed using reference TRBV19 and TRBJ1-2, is DGGITQSPKYLFRKEGQNVTLSCEQNLNHDAMYWYRQDPGQGLRLIYYSQIVNDFQKGDIAEGYSVSREKKESFPLTVTSAQKNPTAFYLCASTNPEQGHYGYTFGSGTRLTVV.

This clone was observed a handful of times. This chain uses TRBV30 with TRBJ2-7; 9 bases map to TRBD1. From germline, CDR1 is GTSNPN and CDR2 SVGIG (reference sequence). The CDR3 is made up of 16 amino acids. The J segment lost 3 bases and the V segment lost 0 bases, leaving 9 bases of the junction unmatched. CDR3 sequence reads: CAWSVFGLGQGYEQYF. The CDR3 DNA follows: TGTGCCTGGAGTGTATTTGGACTGGGACAGGGCTACGAGCAGTACTTC.

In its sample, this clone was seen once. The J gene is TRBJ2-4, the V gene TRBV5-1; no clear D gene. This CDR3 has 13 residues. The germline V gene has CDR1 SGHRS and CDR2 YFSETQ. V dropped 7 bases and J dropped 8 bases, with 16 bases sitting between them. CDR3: CASASRSADIQYF. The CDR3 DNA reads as TGCGCCAGCGCTTCTCGGTCCGCGGACATTCAGTACTTC.

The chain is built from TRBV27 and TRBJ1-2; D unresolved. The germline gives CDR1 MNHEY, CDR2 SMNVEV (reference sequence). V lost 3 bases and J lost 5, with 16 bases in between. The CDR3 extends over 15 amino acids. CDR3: CASSFLGSGSYGYTF. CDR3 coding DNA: TGTGCCAGCAGTTTTTTAGGCTCGGGTTCGTATGGCTACACCTTC.

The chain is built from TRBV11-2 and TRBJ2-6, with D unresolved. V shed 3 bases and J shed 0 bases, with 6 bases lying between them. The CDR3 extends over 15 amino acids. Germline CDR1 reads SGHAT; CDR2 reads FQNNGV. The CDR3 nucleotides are TGTGCCAGCAGCTTTCTAACCTCTGGGGCCAACGTCCTGACTTTC. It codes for CASSFLTSGANVLTF.

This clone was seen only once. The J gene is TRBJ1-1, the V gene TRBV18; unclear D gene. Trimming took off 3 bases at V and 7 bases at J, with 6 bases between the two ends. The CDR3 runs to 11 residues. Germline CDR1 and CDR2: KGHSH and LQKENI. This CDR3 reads CASSPGSEAFF. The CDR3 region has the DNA TGTGCCAGCTCACCGGGCAGTGAAGCTTTCTTT.

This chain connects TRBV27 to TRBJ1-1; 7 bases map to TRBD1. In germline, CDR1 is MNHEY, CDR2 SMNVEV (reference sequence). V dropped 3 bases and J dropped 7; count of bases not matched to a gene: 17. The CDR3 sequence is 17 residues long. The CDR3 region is CASSFFWSRDSKSEAFF. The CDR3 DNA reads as TGTGCCAGCAGTTTTTTCTGGAGTCGGGACAGTAAAAGTGAAGCTTTCTTT.

The CDR3 DNA is TGTGCCAGCAGCTCAGGACTAGCCCGACCCTCCTACAATGAGCAGTTCTTC. Its translation: CASSSGLARPSYNEQFF. The chain recombines TRBV11-3 with TRBJ2-1, with TRBD2 matching 8 bases. The CDR3 totals 17 residues. Per the germline V gene, CDR1 is SGHNT and CDR2 is YENEEA. The trim removed 4 bases at V and 0 bases at J, leaving 8 bases unmatched.

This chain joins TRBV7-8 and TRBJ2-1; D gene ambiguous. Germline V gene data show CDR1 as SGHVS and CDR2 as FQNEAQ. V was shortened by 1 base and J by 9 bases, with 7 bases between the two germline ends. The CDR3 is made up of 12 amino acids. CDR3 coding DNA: TGTGCCAGCAGCTTAGGTCGAGGTGAGCAGTTCTTC. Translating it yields CASSLGRGEQFF. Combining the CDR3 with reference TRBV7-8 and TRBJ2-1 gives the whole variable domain GAGVSQSPRYKVAKRGQDVALRCDPISGHVSLFWYQQALGQGPEFLTYFQNEAQLDKSGLPSDRFFAERPEGSVSTLKIQRTQQEDSAVYLCASSLGRGEQFFGPGTRLTVL.

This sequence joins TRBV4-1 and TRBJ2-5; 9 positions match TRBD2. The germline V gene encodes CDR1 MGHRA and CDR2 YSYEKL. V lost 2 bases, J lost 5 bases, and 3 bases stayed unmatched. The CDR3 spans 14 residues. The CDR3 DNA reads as TGCGCCAGCAGCCAAATAGCGGGAGCGGAGACCCAGTACTTC. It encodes CASSQIAGAETQYF.

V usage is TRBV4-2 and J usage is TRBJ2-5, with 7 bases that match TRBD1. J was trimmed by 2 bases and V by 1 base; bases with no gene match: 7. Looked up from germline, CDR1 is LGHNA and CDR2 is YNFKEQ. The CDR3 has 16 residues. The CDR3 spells CASSQGDSLTQETQYF. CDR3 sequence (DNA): TGTGCCAGCAGCCAAGGGGACAGCCTAACACAAGAGACCCAGTACTTC.

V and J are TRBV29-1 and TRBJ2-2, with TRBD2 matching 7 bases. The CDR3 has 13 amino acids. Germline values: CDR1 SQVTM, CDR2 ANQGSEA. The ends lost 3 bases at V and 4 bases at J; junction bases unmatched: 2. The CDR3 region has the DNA TGCAGCGTTGAGGGCGGGAGCACCGGGGAGCTGTTTTTT. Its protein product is CSVEGGSTGELFF.

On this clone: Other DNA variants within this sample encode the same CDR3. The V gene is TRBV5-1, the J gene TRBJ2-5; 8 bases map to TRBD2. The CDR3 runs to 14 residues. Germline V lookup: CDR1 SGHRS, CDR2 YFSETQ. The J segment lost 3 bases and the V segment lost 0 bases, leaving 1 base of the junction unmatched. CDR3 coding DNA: TGCGCCAGCAGCTTGGTTAGCGGGAAAGAGACCCAGTACTTC. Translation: CASSLVSGKETQYF.

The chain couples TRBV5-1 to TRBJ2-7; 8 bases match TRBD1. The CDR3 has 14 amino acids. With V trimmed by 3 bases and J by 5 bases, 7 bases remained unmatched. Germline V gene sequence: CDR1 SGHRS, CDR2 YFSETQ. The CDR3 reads CASSSTGGTHEQYF. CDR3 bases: TGCGCCAGCAGCTCTACAGGGGGGACCCACGAGCAGTACTTC.

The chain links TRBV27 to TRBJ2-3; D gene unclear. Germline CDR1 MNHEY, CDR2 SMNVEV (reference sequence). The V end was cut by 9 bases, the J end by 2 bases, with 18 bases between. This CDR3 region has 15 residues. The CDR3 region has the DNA TGTGCCAGTGTGTCAGGCCGCCTGATCACAGATACGCAGTATTTT. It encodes CASVSGRLITDTQYF.